Given below is one T cell receptor beta chain in context. Its target is unknown. A read error may account for a junction end that differs from germline. Germline CDR1 reads SGHDT; CDR2 reads YYEEEE. This CDR3 is built from 14 residues. This sample's time point: persistent/refractory GD, antithyroid drugs over 5 years with positive TRAb. With RNA extracted from PBMCs as input, the TCR library was made. To make TCR beta libraries, researchers used iRepertoire HTBI primers and Arm-PCR of CDR3 regions. TCRdb processed the multiplex PCR reads anew with MiXCR; each CDR3 protein has one entry. The top ten clones hold roughly 50% of a sample with about 290,000 distinct CDR3 sequences, roughly a fifth of them seen once. This specimen comes from a study of regulatory T cells in long-lasting Graves disease. Study-level findings and limits: Repertoires from persistent disease leaned toward TRBV28, TRBJ1-2 and TRBJ2-5.

The chain has TRBV5-6 and TRBJ2-2; perhaps TRBD2 as D (5 bases). The sample in question was peripheral blood mononuclear cells (PBMCs), obtained when the disease was refractory, from a patient treated with antithyroid drugs. This receptor was obtained from a female donor with Graves disease. The CDR3 DNA reads as TGTGCCAGCAGCTTGGTTGATGTGACCGGGAAGCTGTTTTTT. It codes for CASSLVDVTGKLFF.